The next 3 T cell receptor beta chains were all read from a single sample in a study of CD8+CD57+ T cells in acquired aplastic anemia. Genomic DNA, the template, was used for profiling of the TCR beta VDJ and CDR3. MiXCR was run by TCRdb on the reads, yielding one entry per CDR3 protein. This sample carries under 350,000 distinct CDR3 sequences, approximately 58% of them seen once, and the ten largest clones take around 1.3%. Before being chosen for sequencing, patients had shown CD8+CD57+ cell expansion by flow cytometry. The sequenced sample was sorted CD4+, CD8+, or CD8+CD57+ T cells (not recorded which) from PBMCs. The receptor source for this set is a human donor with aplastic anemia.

The CDR3 DNA sequence: TGCAGTGCTCCGTCCGGCTCGGGACTAGCGGAGACCCAGTACTTC. It specifies CSAPSGSGLAETQYF. V gene TRBV20-1 combines with J gene TRBJ2-5; 10 bases match TRBD2. The CDR3 covers 15 residues. Trimming took 5 bases from V and 5 from J; bases not matched to a gene: 11. From germline, CDR1 is DFQATT and CDR2 SNEGSKA (reference sequence).

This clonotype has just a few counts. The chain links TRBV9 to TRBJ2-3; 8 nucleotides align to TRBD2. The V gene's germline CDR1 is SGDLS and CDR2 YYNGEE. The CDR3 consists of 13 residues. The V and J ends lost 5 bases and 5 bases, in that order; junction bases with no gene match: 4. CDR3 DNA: TGTGCCAGCAGTGAGCGGGGGCTAGATACGCAGTATTTT. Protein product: CASSERGLDTQYF.

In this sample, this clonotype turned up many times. The CDR3 DNA reads as TGTGCCAGCAGCTGGTCCCCCACACAGGGGTATAATTCACCCCTCCACTTT. As protein: CASSWSPTQGYNSPLHF. This chain uses TRBV5-8 with TRBJ1-6; 7 nucleotides line up with TRBD1. CDR1 SGHTS and CDR2 YDEGEE come from the germline V gene. Unmatched junction bases numbered 10, after V lost 3 bases and J lost 4 bases. The CDR3 has 17 residues.